Detailed here is one TCR beta chain. These data belong to a study of blood T cell repertoires in COVID-19. TCRdb keeps only in-frame clones here, not all; method: immunoSEQ multiplex PCR. The profile covers approximately 300,000 clones, with nearly 90% appearing a single time and roughly 1% taken by the ten largest. The CDR3 spans 15 residues. CDR1 SQVTM and CDR2 ANQGSEA come from the germline V gene. V shed 6 bases, J shed 7 bases, and the junction held 13 bases outside the gene matches. V gene TRBV29-1 combines with J gene TRBJ1-5, with 9 positions matching TRBD1. Specimen: peripheral blood. The receptor was isolated from a woman aged 40 to 50 with COVID-19, enrolled during active disease. The DNA for the CDR3 is TGCAGCGTAGTAGTTACAGGGGGCGCAAACCAGCCCCAGCATTTT. Protein sequence: CSVVVTGGANQPQHF.